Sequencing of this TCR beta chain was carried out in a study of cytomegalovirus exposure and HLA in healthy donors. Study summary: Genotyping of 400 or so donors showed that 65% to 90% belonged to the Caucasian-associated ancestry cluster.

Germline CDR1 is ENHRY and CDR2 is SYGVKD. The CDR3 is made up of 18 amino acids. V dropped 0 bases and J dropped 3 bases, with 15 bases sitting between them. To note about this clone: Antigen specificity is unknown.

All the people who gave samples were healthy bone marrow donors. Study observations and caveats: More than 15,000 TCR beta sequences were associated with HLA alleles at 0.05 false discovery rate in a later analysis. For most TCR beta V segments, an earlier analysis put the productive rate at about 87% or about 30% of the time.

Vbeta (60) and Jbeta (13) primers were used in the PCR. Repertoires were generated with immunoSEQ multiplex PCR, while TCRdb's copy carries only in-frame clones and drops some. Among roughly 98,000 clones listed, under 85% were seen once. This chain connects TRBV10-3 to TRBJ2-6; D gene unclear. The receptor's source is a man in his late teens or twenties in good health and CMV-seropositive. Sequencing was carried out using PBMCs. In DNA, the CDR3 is TGTGCCATCAGTGAGTCTCCCGGTATGTTTAGTGGGGCCAACGTCCTGACTTTC. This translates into CAISESPGMFSGANVLTF.